A single sample gave rise to the 28 T cell receptor beta chains below, sequenced in a study of T-cell reconstitution after alpha-beta-depleted transplantation in children. Unique molecular identifiers were incorporated when the TCRbeta library was constructed. TCRdb itself ran the PCR reads through MiXCR, one entry per CDR3 protein. Counted here are over 400,000 distinct CDR3 sequences, approximately 41% occurring once; the ten biggest clones make up 27%. This specimen was PBMCs, taken before TCRalphabeta/CD19-depleted stem cell transplant. The receptors were sampled from a girl aged 2-10 years with aplastic anemia, due to receive a stem cell transplant.

V and J are TRBV27 and TRBJ2-3; 10 nucleotides match TRBD1. CDR3 length equals 14 residues. J gave up 3 bases and V 7 bases, and 4 bases lay outside the gene matches. Looked up from germline, CDR1 is MNHEY and CDR2 is SMNVEV (reference sequence). DNA for the CDR3: TGTGCCAGCACCCGGGACAGGGGTACAGATACGCAGTATTTT. It encodes CASTRDRGTDTQYF.

This clonotype was observed many times. This chain joins TRBV7-2 and TRBJ1-5; D perhaps matches TRBD1 (5 bases). V lost 3 bases and J lost 4, with 13 bases in between. Germline V gives CDR1 SGHTA, CDR2 FQGNSA. The CDR3 has 15 residues. CDR3: CASSFRGGNNQPQHF. DNA for the CDR3: TGTGCCAGCAGCTTTCGGGGGGGTAATAATCAGCCCCAGCATTTT.

V is TRBV5-1 and J is TRBJ2-7; D gene ambiguous. Germline lookup yields CDR1 SGHRS and CDR2 YFSETQ. The CDR3 runs 12 residues. V was trimmed by 3 bases and J by 12 bases, leaving 16 bases between them. CDR3 in amino acids: CASSWEGGPAYF. In DNA, the CDR3 is TGCGCCAGCAGCTGGGAAGGTGGGCCGGCGTACTTC.

The gene calls are TRBV7-6 and TRBJ2-1; D tentatively fits TRBD1 or TRBD2 (6 bases each). Germline V gene lookup returns CDR1 SGHVS and CDR2 FNYEAQ. The CDR3 covers 16 residues. Trimming removed 1 base from V and 9 bases from J, with 19 bases in between. The CDR3 DNA follows: TGTGCCAGCAGCTTAGGAGGGGGGACATCAGGAAGTGAGCAGTTCTTC. Its protein product is CASSLGGGTSGSEQFF.

V is TRBV12-3 or TRBV12-4 and J is TRBJ2-7; TRBD1 matches 8 bases. After removal of 6 bases from V and 2 bases from J, the junction contained 9 bases not matched to a gene. The CDR3 totals 15 residues. The CDR3 is CASSHQTGEAYEQYF. CDR3 coding DNA: TGTGCCAGCAGCCACCAGACAGGGGAGGCCTACGAGCAGTACTTC.

This clonotype was detected a few times. The V call is TRBV6-2 or TRBV6-3, the J call TRBJ1-2; D ambiguous. The CDR3 contains 15 residues. The V gene lost 5 bases and the J gene lost 7 bases, with 20 bases spanning the gap. Germline-derived CDR1 and CDR2 are MNHEY and SVGEGT. CDR3 DNA: TGTGCCAGCAGTCCTCTCCGGACGGATAAGCCTGGCTACACCTTC. Its protein is CASSPLRTDKPGYTF.

The sample holds a few counts of this clonotype. J is TRBJ1-1 and V is TRBV29-1, with 9 bases identical to TRBD1. V shed 5 bases and J 7 bases; nucleotides not matched to a gene: 11. Germline loops: CDR1 SQVTM, CDR2 ANQGSEA. CDR3 length: 14 residues. CDR3 in DNA: TGCAGCGTTAGACAGGGGGGGGGCGCGTTTGAAGCTTTCTTT. Amino acid sequence: CSVRQGGGAFEAFF.

The rearrangement uses TRBV2 and TRBJ2-5, with a weak D call TRBD1 (6 bases). V lost 5 bases, J lost 7 bases, and 8 bases lay in between. CDR1 is SNHLY and CDR2 is FYNNEI in the germline V gene. This CDR3 spans 11 amino acids. CDR3 DNA sequence: TGTGCCAGCAGTCCACAGGGGACCCAGTACTTC. Translation gives CASSPQGTQYF.

The V call is TRBV7-9, the J call TRBJ2-1, with D possibly matching TRBD2 (6 bases). This CDR3 comprises 15 residues. Germline CDR1 SEHNR, CDR2 FQNEAQ (reference sequence). V shed 9 bases and J shed 8 bases, with 23 bases lying between them. The CDR3 loop is CARSGLGPKRDEQFF. The CDR3 coding sequence is TGTGCCAGAAGCGGCCTGGGACCCAAGCGGGATGAGCAGTTCTTC.

This clonotype was seen repeatedly, ten times or more. CDR3 region: CSARAEGAAYEQYF. The CDR3 DNA follows: TGCAGTGCTAGAGCGGAGGGGGCCGCCTACGAGCAGTACTTC. The chain carries TRBV20-1 and TRBJ2-7; TRBD1 is a possible D gene (7 bases). V gave up 1 base and J gave up 2 bases, with 12 bases separating them. This CDR3 is built from 14 residues. Germline assignment: CDR1 DFQATT and CDR2 SNEGSKA (reference sequence).

The chain combines TRBV7-6 with TRBJ2-7, with a tentative D call TRBD1 (5 bases). Germline assignment: CDR1 SGHVS and CDR2 FNYEAQ. This CDR3 is 15 amino acids long. Trimming removed 4 bases from V and 4 bases from J, with 17 bases in between. The CDR3 sequence: CASSYDSAGPYEQYF. CDR3 nucleotides: TGTGCCAGCAGCTACGACAGTGCTGGCCCATACGAGCAGTACTTC. The full variable domain, completed using reference TRBV7-6 and TRBJ2-7, is GAGVSQSPRYKVTKRGQDVALRCDPISGHVSLYWYRQALGQGPEFLTYFNYEAQQDKSGLPNDRFSAERPEGSISTLTIQRTEQRDSAMYRCASSYDSAGPYEQYFGPGTRLTVT.

This clonotype was detected many times. The J gene is TRBJ2-3, the V gene TRBV5-1; possibly TRBD2 for D (5 bases). CDR1 and CDR2 (germline): SGHRS, YFSETQ. The V and J ends lost 3 bases and 1 base respectively, with 15 bases between them. CDR3 size: 16 residues. The CDR3, as DNA: TGCGCCAGCAGCTCGGACTCCGCTTGGGGCACAGATACGCAGTATTTT. The encoded protein is CASSSDSAWGTDTQYF.

This chain links TRBV14 with TRBJ2-1, with 11 nucleotides matching TRBD2. The CDR3 runs 16 residues. Trimming removed 6 bases from V and 4 bases from J; junction bases left unmatched: 8. Germline-derived CDR1 and CDR2 are SGHDN and FVKESK. The CDR3, as DNA: TGTGCCAGCAGTCGACCGGGACTAGCGGAATACAATGAGCAGTTCTTC. Translating it yields CASSRPGLAEYNEQFF.

The chain couples TRBV20-1 to TRBJ2-1; D is unresolved. V lost 0 bases to trimming and J lost 1 base, with 13 bases between them. Germline V CDR1 and CDR2: DFQATT, SNEGSKA (reference sequence). This CDR3 is built from 16 residues. The CDR3 protein is CSARDYLGGSYNEQFF. The CDR3 DNA sequence: TGCAGTGCTAGAGATTATCTTGGTGGATCCTACAATGAGCAGTTCTTC.

The chain joins TRBV18 to TRBJ1-1; D not certain. With 3 bases removed from V and 2 bases from J, the gap between germline ends came to 7 bases. Per germline, CDR1 KGHSH and CDR2 LQKENI. CDR3 size: 13 residues. This CDR3 is CASSPELNTEAFF. In nucleotides, the CDR3 is TGTGCCAGCTCACCCGAATTAAACACTGAAGCTTTCTTT.

V is TRBV7-9 and J is TRBJ1-5; TRBD1 matches 8 bases. This CDR3 has 15 amino acids. The V gene end was trimmed by 6 bases and the J gene end by 4 bases; junction bases not matched to a gene: 8. Germline V CDR1 and CDR2: SEHNR, FQNEAQ (reference sequence). This CDR3 reads CASSPTGAPNQPQHF. The CDR3 DNA follows: TGTGCCAGCAGTCCGACAGGGGCCCCTAATCAGCCCCAGCATTTT. Full variable domain (missing parts from reference TRBV7-9 and TRBJ1-5): DTGVSQNPRHKITKRGQNVTFRCDPISEHNRLYWYRQTLGQGPEFLTYFQNEAQLEKSRLLSDRFSAERPKGSFSTLEIQRTEQGDSAMYLCASSPTGAPNQPQHFGDGTRLSIL.

This chain links TRBV7-2 with TRBJ1-4; D is undetermined. The CDR3 extends over 16 amino acids. V was trimmed by 1 base and J by 5 bases, leaving 14 bases between them. Looked up from germline, CDR1 is SGHTA and CDR2 is FQGNSA. The CDR3 reads CASSLGLMWANEKLFF. Written as DNA, the CDR3 is TGTGCCAGCAGCTTAGGCCTGATGTGGGCAAATGAAAAACTGTTTTTT.

This chain uses TRBV20-1 with TRBJ2-3, with D possibly TRBD2 on 5 matching bases. V was shortened by 2 bases and J by 2 bases, with 14 bases between the two germline ends. Germline assignment: CDR1 DFQATT and CDR2 SNEGSKA (reference sequence). There are 15 residues in the CDR3. The chain's CDR3 is CSARFLAGHTDTQYF. The CDR3 region has the DNA TGCAGTGCTAGATTTCTAGCCGGTCACACAGATACGCAGTATTTT.

The chain recombines TRBV20-1 with TRBJ2-7, with 7 bases matching TRBD1. This CDR3 comprises 13 residues. Unmatched junction bases numbered 9, after V lost 6 bases and J lost 4 bases. The germline V gene encodes CDR1 DFQATT and CDR2 SNEGSKA (reference sequence). The CDR3 DNA follows: TGCAGTGCGACCCCGGGACAGCCTTACGAGCAGTACTTC. Its protein is CSATPGQPYEQYF.

This clonotype was detected a few times. The chain is built from TRBV11-2 and TRBJ1-3; TRBD1 matches at 8 bases. Germline V lookup: CDR1 SGHAT, CDR2 FQNNGV. The length of the CDR3 is 18 residues. V lost 2 bases, J lost 1 base, and 10 bases stayed unmatched. CDR3 loop: CASSLPRTGQGSGNTIYF. CDR3 coding DNA: TGTGCCAGCAGCTTACCCCGGACAGGGCAGGGATCTGGAAACACCATATATTTT.

J is TRBJ2-2 and V is TRBV12-3 or TRBV12-4; 8 bases line up with TRBD2. Germline trimming cut 3 bases from V and 6 bases from J; bases unmatched to any gene: 6. This CDR3 has 15 amino acids. CDR3 sequence: CASSLSGSGAGELFF. DNA of the CDR3: TGTGCCAGCAGTTTGAGCGGGAGCGGGGCCGGGGAGCTGTTTTTT.

This clonotype was picked up a small number of times. The chain links TRBV5-1 to TRBJ1-2, with D unresolved. V lost 2 bases and J 8 bases, leaving 16 bases between the germline ends. Germline loops: CDR1 SGHRS, CDR2 YFSETQ. This CDR3 is 14 amino acids long. The CDR3 protein is CASSFLSEGRGYTF. Here the CDR3 DNA reads TGCGCCAGCAGCTTCCTCTCGGAAGGCCGAGGCTACACCTTC.

Here the CDR3 reads CASTIGDQPQHF. The CDR3 DNA sequence: TGTGCCAGCACCATCGGTGATCAGCCCCAGCATTTT. The chain is built from TRBV12-3 or TRBV12-4 and TRBJ1-5; no reliable D call. This CDR3 is built from 12 residues. Trimming shortened V by 7 bases and J by 5 bases, and 9 bases separated the two germline ends.

This clonotype occurred once. The chain links TRBV5-1 to TRBJ1-1, with 8 bases aligning to TRBD1. The V gene end was trimmed by 0 bases and the J gene end by 1 base; junction bases not matched to a gene: 5. CDR3 length equals 16 residues. Germline CDR1 SGHRS, CDR2 YFSETQ. The CDR3, as DNA: TGCGCCAGCAGCTTGGTACCAGGGGGCCAGAACACTGAAGCTTTCTTT. Translation: CASSLVPGGQNTEAFF.

A word on this clonotype: The junction departs from germline at one end; a sequencing error may be responsible. The rearrangement uses TRBV12-3 or TRBV12-4 and TRBJ1-4; no definite D call. This CDR3 contains 15 residues. The CDR3 nucleotides are TGTGCCAGCTGTTTGTTGAGGCCAACCAGTGAAAAACTTTTTTTT. This translates into CASCLLRPTSEKLFF.

The V and J genes are TRBV5-4 and TRBJ2-1, with 9 nucleotides matching TRBD1. Germline V lookup: CDR1 SGHNT, CDR2 YYREEE (reference sequence). The CDR3 runs 17 residues. V shed 4 bases and J 4 bases; nucleotides not matched to a gene: 12. The CDR3 region is CASSRKIQGAGYNEQFF. The DNA for the CDR3 is TGTGCCAGCAGCCGAAAAATACAGGGGGCAGGGTACAATGAGCAGTTCTTC.

This clonotype was observed many times. This chain links TRBV6-1 with TRBJ1-2; 8 bases line up with TRBD1. The CDR3 has 13 amino acids. The ends lost 7 bases at V and 4 bases at J; junction bases unmatched: 5. Germline V gene lookup returns CDR1 MNHNS and CDR2 SASEGT. CDR3 sequence (DNA): TGTGCCAGCACCCTGGACAGGGCCTATGGCTACACCTTC. It yields the protein CASTLDRAYGYTF.

The chain couples TRBV20-1 to TRBJ2-2; TRBD1 matches 7 bases. After removal of 5 bases from V and 2 bases from J, the junction contained 14 bases not matched to a gene. The CDR3 consists of 17 residues. Germline values: CDR1 DFQATT, CDR2 SNEGSKA (reference sequence). The CDR3 bases are TGCAGTGCTTGGACCCCGGATACAGGGGCCAACACCGGGGAGCTGTTTTTT. It is translated as CSAWTPDTGANTGELFF.